The 18 T cell receptor beta chains below were found in one sample sequenced in a study of blood T cell repertoires in COVID-19. Sequenced by immunoSEQ multiplex PCR; TCRdb stores in-frame clones only, minus some. The sample carries 350,000 to 550,000 clones, 80% to 90% recorded once. Sample: PBMCs or T cells enriched from blood (not recorded which). The source is a young man who had recovered from COVID-19.

This clone appeared many times. This sequence joins TRBV7-9 and TRBJ1-2, with 9 bases lining up with TRBD1. The CDR3 runs 15 residues. The V gene's germline CDR1 is SEHNR and CDR2 FQNEAQ (reference sequence). V shed 2 bases, J shed 10 bases, and the junction held 11 bases outside the gene matches. CDR3 sequence reads: CASSLWLGQGSDYTF. The CDR3 DNA reads as TGTGCCAGCAGCTTATGGCTCGGACAGGGGAGTGACTACACCTTC. The whole variable domain, remainder taken from reference TRBV7-9 and TRBJ1-2, is DTGVSQNPRHKITKRGQNVTFRCDPISEHNRLYWYRQTLGQGPEFLTYFQNEAQLEKSRLLSDRFSAERPKGSFSTLEIQRTEQGDSAMYLCASSLWLGQGSDYTFGSGTRLTVV.

This clone appeared a single time. The genes are TRBV14 and TRBJ1-2, with D possibly being TRBD1 (5 bases). Germline CDR1 is SGHDN and CDR2 is FVKESK. CDR3 size: 13 residues. The V gene lost 4 bases and the J gene lost 6 bases, with 12 bases spanning the gap. The CDR3 DNA sequence: TGTGCCAGCAGCCTCGGGGGGGTCCATGGCTACACCTTC. It encodes CASSLGGVHGYTF.

The gene calls are TRBV11-3 and TRBJ1-1; 9 positions match TRBD1. Germline V lookup: CDR1 SGHNT, CDR2 YENEEA. The CDR3 consists of 15 residues. V shed 4 bases and J 4 bases; nucleotides not matched to a gene: 7. For the CDR3, the DNA is TGTGCCAGCAGCTCCGGACAGGGGACACGCACTGAAGCTTTCTTT. As protein: CASSSGQGTRTEAFF.

J is TRBJ1-1 and V is TRBV3-1 (or the pseudogene TRBV3-2), with 7 bases lining up with TRBD1. The V segment lost 0 bases and the J segment 5 bases; nucleotides outside the gene matches: 6. Germline lookup yields CDR1 LGHDT and CDR2 YNNKEL (reference sequence). This CDR3 has 15 residues. In nucleotides, the CDR3 is TGTGCCAGCAGCCAAGAGACAGGGTTATTTACTGAAGCTTTCTTT. It codes for CASSQETGLFTEAFF.

DNA of the CDR3: TGTGCCATCAGTGAGTCACAGGGTTCCGGGGAGCTGTTTTTT. Translating gives CAISESQGSGELFF. The rearrangement uses TRBV10-3 and TRBJ2-2, with D perhaps matching TRBD1 (6 bases). CDR1 ENHRY and CDR2 SYGVKD come from the germline V gene. The CDR3 has 14 residues. V was cut by 0 bases and J by 6 bases, with 8 bases left in between.

The CDR3 spells CASSRGQGGSPLHF. The CDR3 DNA sequence: TGTGCCAGCAGCCGGGGACAGGGGGGATCACCCCTCCACTTT. The chain employs TRBV28 and TRBJ1-6, with 11 bases fitting TRBD1. The V and J ends lost 6 bases and 10 bases, in that order; junction bases with no gene match: 5. The CDR3 covers 14 residues. Germline loops: CDR1 MDHEN, CDR2 SYDVKM.

The chain links TRBV18 to TRBJ1-1; D ambiguous. The V gene lost 6 bases and the J gene lost 2 bases, with 19 bases spanning the gap. Germline lookup yields CDR1 KGHSH and CDR2 LQKENI. The CDR3 loop spans 16 amino acids. CDR3 in DNA: TGTGCCAGCTCCCCCGGTGGTCCGGGAATAAACACTGAAGCTTTCTTT. The encoded protein is CASSPGGPGINTEAFF.

The CDR3, as DNA: TGTGCCAGCAGCGAAACCGGGACTAGCGACAATGAGCAGTTCTTC. Translated, it gives CASSETGTSDNEQFF. The chain carries TRBV4-2 and TRBJ2-1, with 10 bases that match TRBD2. Germline V gene lookup returns CDR1 LGHNA and CDR2 YNFKEQ. CDR3 length: 15 residues. V shed 5 bases, J shed 5 bases, and the junction held 6 bases outside the gene matches.

The chain is built from TRBV19 and TRBJ2-5; TRBD1 aligns across 8 bases. Unmatched junction bases numbered 16, after V lost 2 bases and J lost 5 bases. The CDR3 consists of 18 residues. Germline values: CDR1 LNHDA, CDR2 SQIVND (reference sequence). The CDR3 loop reads CASSINRGRTGRGETQYF. In nucleotides, the CDR3 is TGTGCCAGTAGTATAAACCGGGGGAGGACAGGGCGAGGGGAGACCCAGTACTTC. The full variable domain, its missing parts supplied by reference TRBV19 and TRBJ2-5, is DGGITQSPKYLFRKEGQNVTLSCEQNLNHDAMYWYRQDPGQGLRLIYYSQIVNDFQKGDIAEGYSVSREKKESFPLTVTSAQKNPTAFYLCASSINRGRTGRGETQYFGPGTRLLVL.

The chain employs TRBV19 and TRBJ2-2, with D unresolved. Per germline, CDR1 LNHDA and CDR2 SQIVND (reference sequence). This CDR3 spans 16 amino acids. Trimming pared 3 bases from V and 0 bases from J, leaving 11 bases between. CDR3 coding DNA: TGTGCCAGTAGTATCGATCTACTATCGAACACCGGGGAGCTGTTTTTT. Protein product: CASSIDLLSNTGELFF.

The V call is TRBV27, the J call TRBJ2-3; D is unresolved. V lost 1 base and J 7 bases, leaving 3 bases between the germline ends. The germline V gene has CDR1 MNHEY and CDR2 SMNVEV (reference sequence). The CDR3 has 11 residues. The CDR3 sequence: CASSLLNTQYF. The CDR3 DNA reads as TGTGCCAGCAGTTTATTAAATACGCAGTATTTT.

The chain uses TRBV9 and TRBJ1-6, with 8 bases lining up with TRBD1. This CDR3 spans 14 amino acids. V lost 4 bases and J lost 9; bases outside the gene matches: 6. CDR1 is SGDLS and CDR2 is YYNGEE in the germline V gene. The CDR3 nucleotides read TGTGCCAGCAGCCCCCGGACAGGGTTTTCACCCCTCCACTTT. Translation: CASSPRTGFSPLHF.

V gene TRBV6-5 combines with J gene TRBJ1-1; D might be TRBD1 (5 bases). From germline, CDR1 is MNHEY and CDR2 SVGAGI. This CDR3 has 15 residues. Trimming took off 6 bases at V and 6 bases at J, with 20 bases between the two ends. The CDR3 DNA is TGTGCCAGCAGGCCAAGCCAGGGTTTCGAGTCTGAAGCTTTCTTT. Its translation: CASRPSQGFESEAFF.

The V gene is TRBV7-9, the J gene TRBJ1-2; 9 positions match TRBD1. Per the germline V gene, CDR1 is SEHNR and CDR2 is FQNEAQ (reference sequence). With 5 bases clipped from V and 5 bases from J, the junction kept 9 bases outside the gene matches. CDR3 length: 15 amino acids. CDR3 coding DNA: TGTGCCAGCAGCCCTAACTTAGGGACAGGGTATGGCTACACCTTC. It is translated as CASSPNLGTGYGYTF.

This clone was picked up one time. The rearrangement uses TRBV28 and TRBJ1-4, with D tentatively TRBD1 (5 bases). This CDR3 comprises 14 residues. Trimming pared 1 base from V and 5 bases from J, leaving 8 bases between. Germline V gene data show CDR1 as MDHEN and CDR2 as SYDVKM. DNA for the CDR3: TGTGCCAGCAGTTTATCAGGGTTGAATGAAAAACTGTTTTTT. It codes for CASSLSGLNEKLFF.

This chain connects TRBV28 to TRBJ2-3; TRBD2 aligns across 7 bases. There are 15 residues in the CDR3. Germline assignment: CDR1 MDHEN and CDR2 SYDVKM. Losses at the gene ends were 4 bases for V and 3 bases for J; bases not matched to a gene: 7. CDR3 nucleotide sequence: TGTGCCAGCAGTTATAATAGCGGGTGGACAGATACGCAGTATTTT. Translation gives CASSYNSGWTDTQYF. Full variable domain (remainder filled in from reference TRBV28 and TRBJ2-3): DVKVTQSSRYLVKRTGEKVFLECVQDMDHENMFWYRQDPGLGLRLIYFSYDVKMKEKGDIPEGYSVSREKKERFSLILESASTNQTSMYLCASSYNSGWTDTQYFGPGTRLTVL.

The V call is TRBV2, the J call TRBJ2-3; a weak D match, TRBD1 (6 bases). V lost 7 bases, J lost 0 bases, and 11 bases lay in between. The CDR3 runs 14 residues. The germline V gene encodes CDR1 SNHLY and CDR2 FYNNEI. The chain's CDR3 is CASMPGHSTDTQYF. The CDR3 DNA is TGTGCCAGCATGCCGGGACACAGCACAGATACGCAGTATTTT.

The rearrangement joins TRBV28 to TRBJ2-7, with 8 bases fitting TRBD2. This CDR3 region has 14 residues. The J segment lost 4 bases and the V segment lost 2 bases, leaving 4 bases of the junction unmatched. CDR1 is MDHEN, CDR2 SYDVKM, per germline. The CDR3 DNA is TGTGCCAGCAGTTTAGAAGCGGGAGCTTACGAGCAGTACTTC. This gives the protein CASSLEAGAYEQYF.